This TCR beta chain was recorded in a study of metastatic and nonmetastatic thyroid tumors. Overall study context: Repertoires from blood and tumor or nodule tissue of malignant and benign thyroid patients were compared.

General study points: As reported, TCR beta diversity in blood and tumor was significantly higher in malignant thyroid tumors than in benign nodules.

CDR1 and CDR2 (germline): LGHDT, YNNKEL (reference sequence). The CDR3 sequence is 13 residues long. Trimming at V came to 5 bases and at J to 5 bases, leaving 4 bases not matched to a gene. This clone was detected ten times or more. Antigen: not known. None of the patients had undergone any treatment ahead of thyroid surgery. As handled by the study authors: It was from CDR3 differences across clinicopathological groups that a distant-metastasis classifier for papillary thyroid cancer was built. TCRdb re-called clones via MiXCR from the PCR reads. The V and J calls were not made by the authors but by TCRdb's processing. The sample carries over 30,000 clones, 15% recorded once.

This TCR derives from a male donor with papillary thyroid cancer or a benign thyroid nodule (not recorded which). Some clones in this sample may be carry-over from other donors' samples. Sequencing was done on a sample of blood. The chain recombines TRBV3-1 with TRBJ2-3; 7 bases are a match to TRBD1. The CDR3 protein is CASSTRQGDTQYF. The DNA for the CDR3 is TGTGCCAGCAGCACCCGACAGGGAGATACGCAGTATTTT.